Each of the 8 T cell receptor beta chains below was sequenced from the same sample in a study of blood T cells in healthy people across ages (dated by TCRdb to the mid-2010s). Libraries were prepared through 5' RACE. Sequencing relied on an Illumina HiSeq 2500. The second PCR ran for about 6 to 12 cycles and used a J-beta primer mix along with a sample-barcoded 5' primer. TCRdb reran the public reads through fastp at Q25 and MiXCR, keeping productive beta chains. When rows share a CDR3 protein, they turn into one entry using the most common DNA and genes. For this sample the table gives 1.5 million to 1.9 million distinct CDR3 sequences, of which about 42% were detected only once. Together, the top ten hold less than 5% of the sample. Material for sequencing was blood. The receptors stem from a woman younger than 30 in good health.

This clonotype was found a few times. This chain uses TRBV7-9 with TRBJ1-1; D ambiguous. The CDR3 length is 15 residues. Germline V gene data show CDR1 as SEHNR and CDR2 as FQNEAQ (reference sequence). Trimming took 5 bases from V and 0 from J, leaving 13 bases between them. CDR3 nucleotide sequence: TGTGCCAGCAGCCAGATACAGAGAATGAACACTGAAGCTTTCTTT. Translation: CASSQIQRMNTEAFF. Full variable domain (outside the CDR3, taken from reference TRBV7-9 and TRBJ1-1): DTGVSQNPRHKITKRGQNVTFRCDPISEHNRLYWYRQTLGQGPEFLTYFQNEAQLEKSRLLSDRFSAERPKGSFSTLEIQRTEQGDSAMYLCASSQIQRMNTEAFFGQGTRLTVV.

The genes are TRBV12-5 and TRBJ1-5; a weak D match, TRBD1 (6 bases). Germline lookup yields CDR1 LGHNT and CDR2 FRNRAP. This CDR3 has 17 amino acids. The V end lost 0 bases, the J end lost 1 base, and 13 bases lay between the germline ends. The CDR3 protein is CASGLVLARGSNQPQHF. CDR3 nucleotides: TGTGCTAGTGGTTTGGTACTAGCCAGGGGAAGCAATCAGCCCCAGCATTTT.

This clonotype was recorded a few times. The chain has TRBV27 and TRBJ2-3, with 7 nucleotides matching TRBD2. The trim removed 1 base at V and 3 bases at J, leaving 7 bases unmatched. This CDR3 is 16 amino acids long. Germline loops: CDR1 MNHEY, CDR2 SMNVEV (reference sequence). The CDR3 DNA sequence: TGTGCCAGCAGTTTATATCCTGGCGGGAGTACAGATACGCAGTATTTT. Its protein is CASSLYPGGSTDTQYF.

The rearrangement links TRBV6-2 or TRBV6-3 to TRBJ2-5; TRBD1 matches 8 bases. The J call is in doubt because the DNA end fits TRBJ2-7 better. Germline values: CDR1 MNHEY, CDR2 SVGEGT. The CDR3 has 14 residues. The CDR3 loop is CASSQPQGANEQYF. In DNA, the CDR3 is TGTGCCAGCAGTCAGCCTCAGGGGGCCAACGAGCAGTACTTC.

There are a few counts of this clonotype. The V call is TRBV6-2 or TRBV6-3, the J call TRBJ1-5; D is undetermined. The CDR3 consists of 10 residues. Germline V gene data show CDR1 as MNHEY and CDR2 as SVGEGT. The V end was cut by 9 bases, the J end by 8 bases, with 8 bases between. This chain's CDR3 is CARKHEPQHF. CDR3 sequence (DNA): TGTGCCAGAAAACATGAGCCCCAGCATTTT.

The chain combines TRBV29-1 with TRBJ1-2; no firm D call. The germline CDR1 and CDR2 sequences are SQVTM and ANQGSEA. The CDR3 spans 12 residues. The V end was cut by 3 bases, the J end by 2 bases, with 7 bases between. CDR3 loop: CSVDSRNYGYTF. The CDR3 nucleotides read TGCAGCGTTGATTCGCGGAACTATGGCTACACCTTC.

V usage is TRBV18 and J usage is TRBJ2-7; 7 bases agree with TRBD2. The J call may be in error: the DNA end matches TRBJ2-5 better. This CDR3 comprises 13 residues. Germline V lookup: CDR1 KGHSH, CDR2 LQKENI. This CDR3 reads CASSGTNKETQYF. For the CDR3, the DNA is TGTGCCAGCTCAGGGACTAACAAAGAGACCCAGTACTTC.

The chain employs TRBV12-3 or TRBV12-4 and TRBJ2-1, with 7 bases lining up with TRBD1. With V trimmed by 6 bases and J by 6 bases, 8 bases remained unmatched. The CDR3 runs to 14 residues. The CDR3 loop is CASRIDRVSNEQFF. CDR3 in DNA: TGTGCCAGCAGAATCGACAGGGTAAGCAATGAGCAGTTCTTC.